This record concerns one T cell receptor (beta chain) sequence. Its antigen is not known. Both about-4-week and about-12-week second-dose recipients were combined. The V and J ends lost 7 bases and 2 bases respectively, with 15 bases between them. The CDR3 totals 14 residues. Germline V CDR1 and CDR2: LNHDA, SQIVND (reference sequence). This specimen comes from a study of T cell responses to AZD1222 COVID-19 vaccine. Study-wide results and caveats: Regions 160-218 and 743-854 dominated among vaccine-associated CD4 TCRs spanning spike. Nearly half of the spike-specific TCRs reportedly recognize variant regions that carry no mutations. There were mostly white British donors and more females than males, and clonal diversity was possibly underestimated.

Assay: immunoSEQ multiplex PCR; the TCRdb copy retains only in-frame clones and omits some. There are roughly 140,000 clones in the sample; roughly 90% occur only once, and about 1.5% lies in the top ten. Sample: peripheral blood, taken 28 days after the second AZD1222 dose. This chain links TRBV19 with TRBJ2-7; D gene unclear. The origin of this receptor is an adult who received the AZD1222 COVID-19 vaccine. CDR3 nucleotides: TGTGCCAGTATGTGGGCCCCCGGGCCCTACGAGCAGTACTTC. Translating it yields CASMWAPGPYEQYF.